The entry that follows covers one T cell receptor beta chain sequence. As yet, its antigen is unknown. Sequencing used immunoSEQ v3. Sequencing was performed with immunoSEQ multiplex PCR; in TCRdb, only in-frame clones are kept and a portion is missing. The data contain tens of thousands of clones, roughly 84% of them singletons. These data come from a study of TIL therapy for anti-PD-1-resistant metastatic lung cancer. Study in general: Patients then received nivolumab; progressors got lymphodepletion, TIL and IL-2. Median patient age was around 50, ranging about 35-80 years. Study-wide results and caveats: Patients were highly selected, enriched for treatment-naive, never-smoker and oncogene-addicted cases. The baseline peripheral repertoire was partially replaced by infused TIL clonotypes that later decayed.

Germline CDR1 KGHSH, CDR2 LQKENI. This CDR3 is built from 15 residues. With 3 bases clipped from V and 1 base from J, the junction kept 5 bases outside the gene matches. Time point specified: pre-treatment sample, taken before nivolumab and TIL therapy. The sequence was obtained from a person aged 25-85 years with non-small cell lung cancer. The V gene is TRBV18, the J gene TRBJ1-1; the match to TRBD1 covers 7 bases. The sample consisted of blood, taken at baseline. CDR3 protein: CASSPLGQPNTEAFF. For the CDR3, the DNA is TGTGCCAGCTCACCTCTGGGACAGCCGAACACTGAAGCTTTCTTT.